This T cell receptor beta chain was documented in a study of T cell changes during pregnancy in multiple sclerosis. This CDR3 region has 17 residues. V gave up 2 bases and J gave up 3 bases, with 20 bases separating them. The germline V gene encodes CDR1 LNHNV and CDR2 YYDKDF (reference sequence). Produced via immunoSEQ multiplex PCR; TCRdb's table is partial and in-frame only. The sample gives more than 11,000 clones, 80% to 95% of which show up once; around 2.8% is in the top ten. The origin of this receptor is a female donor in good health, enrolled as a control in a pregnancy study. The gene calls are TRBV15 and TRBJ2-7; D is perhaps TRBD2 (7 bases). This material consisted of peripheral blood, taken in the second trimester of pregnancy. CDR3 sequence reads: CATSRFLGAGDLYEQYF. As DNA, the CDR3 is TGTGCCACCAGCAGATTCCTGGGGGCGGGGGACCTCTACGAGCAGTACTTC.